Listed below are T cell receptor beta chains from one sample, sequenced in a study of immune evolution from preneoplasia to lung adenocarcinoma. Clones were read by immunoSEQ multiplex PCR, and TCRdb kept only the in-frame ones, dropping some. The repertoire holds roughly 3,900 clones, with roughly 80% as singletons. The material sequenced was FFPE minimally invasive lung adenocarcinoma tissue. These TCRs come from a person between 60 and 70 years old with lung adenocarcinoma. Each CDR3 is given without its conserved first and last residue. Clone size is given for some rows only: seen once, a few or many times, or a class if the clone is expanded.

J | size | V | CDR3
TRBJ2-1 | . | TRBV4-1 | ASRGLAGGRQF
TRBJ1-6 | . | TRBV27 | ASSPSGTGNSPLH
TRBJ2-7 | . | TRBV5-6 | ASSTEFDVSYEQY
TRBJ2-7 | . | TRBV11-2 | ASSHTDEQY
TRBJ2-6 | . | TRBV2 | ASSATRQFSGANVLT
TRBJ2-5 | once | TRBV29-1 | SVPTSGHETQY
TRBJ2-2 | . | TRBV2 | ASSEIAPGAFGELF
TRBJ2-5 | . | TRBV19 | ASSGREGRETQY
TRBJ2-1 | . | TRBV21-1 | ASSKGVSRTSGIYNEQF
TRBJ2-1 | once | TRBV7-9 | ASSLALKLEPNEQF
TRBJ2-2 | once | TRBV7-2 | ASSLVVIGSAGELF
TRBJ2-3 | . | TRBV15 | ATSRDRDLTDTQY
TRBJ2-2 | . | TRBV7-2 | ASSSRNRGGAGELF
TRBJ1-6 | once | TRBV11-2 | ASSLAPGQTFH
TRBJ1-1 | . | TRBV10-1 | ASSDPTGTEAF
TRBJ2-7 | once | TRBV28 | ASRQDSAGSYEQY
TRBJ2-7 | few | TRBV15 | ATSRAKASYEQY
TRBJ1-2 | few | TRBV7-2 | ASSFRREQLFYGYT
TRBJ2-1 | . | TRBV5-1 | ASSLESSAQGDEQF
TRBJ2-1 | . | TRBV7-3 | ASSLTADSYNEQF
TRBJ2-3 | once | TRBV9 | ASSPISGRAIGDTQY
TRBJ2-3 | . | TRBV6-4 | ASSDGSTDTQY
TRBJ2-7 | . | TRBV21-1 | ASSIVSETYEQY
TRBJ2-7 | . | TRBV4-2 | ASSPRDSDYEQY
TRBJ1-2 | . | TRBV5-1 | ASSLNQGGERGYT
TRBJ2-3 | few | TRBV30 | AWMGLAGHPRYTDTQY
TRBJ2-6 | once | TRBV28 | ASRGGSSGANVLT
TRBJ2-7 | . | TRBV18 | ASSSWGLADSYEQY
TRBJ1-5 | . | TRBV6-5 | ASKKTGANQPQH
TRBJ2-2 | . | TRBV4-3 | ASSHSWGRNTGELF